This T cell receptor beta chain was retrieved from a study of Ad26.COV2.S vaccination and SARS-CoV-2 variants. Germline V gene data show CDR1 as SEHNR and CDR2 as FQNEAQ (reference sequence). This CDR3 spans 15 amino acids. Trimming shortened V by 1 base and J by 0 bases, and 9 bases separated the two germline ends. Note on this clone: Antigen specificity is unknown.

The study, taken as a whole, reports: Substantial post-vaccination breadth of spike-specific CD8+ and CD4+ T cell responses was reported.

Indicated treatment: about 20 received Ad26.COV2.S at low or high dose, single or two shots; 5 received placebo; per-sample allocation not given. Vaccine and placebo recipients were sampled on day 63 after the first injection. Libraries were prepared by immunoSEQ multiplex PCR; TCRdb keeps only in-frame clonotypes and omits some of them. The sample records 320,000 or so clones, 85% to 90% being singletons. This chain links TRBV7-9 with TRBJ1-2; perhaps TRBD1 as D (5 bases). The starting material was peripheral blood, obtained in a trial of Ad26.COV2.S vaccine versus placebo. The TCR originated in a person between 18 and 60 years old who received the Ad26.COV2.S COVID-19 vaccine or a placebo. This chain's CDR3 is CASSLVRGPNYGYTF. The DNA for the CDR3 is TGTGCCAGCAGCTTAGTCCGGGGCCCTAACTATGGCTACACCTTC.